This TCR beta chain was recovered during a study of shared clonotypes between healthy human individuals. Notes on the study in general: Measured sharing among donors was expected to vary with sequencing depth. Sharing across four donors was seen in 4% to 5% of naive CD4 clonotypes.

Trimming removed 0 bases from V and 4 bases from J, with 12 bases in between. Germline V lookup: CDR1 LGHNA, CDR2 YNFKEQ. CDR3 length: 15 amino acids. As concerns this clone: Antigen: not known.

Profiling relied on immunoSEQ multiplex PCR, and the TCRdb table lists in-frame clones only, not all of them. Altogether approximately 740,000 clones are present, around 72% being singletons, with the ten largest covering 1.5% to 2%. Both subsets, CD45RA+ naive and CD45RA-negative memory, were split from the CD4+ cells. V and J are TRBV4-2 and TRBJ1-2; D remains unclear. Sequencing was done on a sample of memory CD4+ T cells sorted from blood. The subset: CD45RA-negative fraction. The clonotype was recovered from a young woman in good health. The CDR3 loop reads CASSQDRGGAYGYTF. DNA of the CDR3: TGTGCCAGCAGCCAAGATCGAGGAGGCGCCTATGGCTACACCTTC.